This T cell receptor (beta chain) derives from a study of OX40 agonist ivuxolimab in advanced cancers. Some clones are missing from TCRdb's copy, which holds only in-frame ones; the method was immunoSEQ multiplex PCR. This table has 66,000 or so clones, around 85% appearing once. Germline V gives CDR1 SNHLY, CDR2 FYNNEI. V was pared by 7 bases and J by 6 bases, with 9 bases of the junction left unmatched. This CDR3 spans 14 amino acids. As concerns this clone: Its antigen remains unidentified.

Study-level points and caveats: The CD4+ and CD8+ T cells in the blood had expanded clonally by week 6 at 0.1 to 3.0 mg/kg.

The TCR originated in an adult with an advanced solid tumor such as melanoma, head and neck, liver or kidney cancer. This specimen was CD4+ or CD8+ T cells sorted from blood, taken in a trial of the OX40 agonist ivuxolimab. The rearrangement joins TRBV2 to TRBJ2-1; 7 bases are a match to TRBD1. The CDR3 loop reads CASNYRDSVNEQFF. The CDR3 coding sequence is TGTGCCAGCAATTACCGGGACAGTGTCAATGAGCAGTTCTTC.